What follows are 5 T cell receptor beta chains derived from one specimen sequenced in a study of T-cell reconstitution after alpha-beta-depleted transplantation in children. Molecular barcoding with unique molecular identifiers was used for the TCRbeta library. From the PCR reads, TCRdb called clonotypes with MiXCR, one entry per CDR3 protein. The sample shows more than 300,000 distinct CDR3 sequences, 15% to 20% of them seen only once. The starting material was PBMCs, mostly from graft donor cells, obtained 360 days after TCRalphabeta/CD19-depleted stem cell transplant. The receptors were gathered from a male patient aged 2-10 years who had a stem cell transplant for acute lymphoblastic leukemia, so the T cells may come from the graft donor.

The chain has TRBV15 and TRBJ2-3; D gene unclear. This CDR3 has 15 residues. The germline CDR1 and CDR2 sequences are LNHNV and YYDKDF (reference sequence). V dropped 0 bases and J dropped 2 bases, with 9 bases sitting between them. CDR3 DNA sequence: TGTGCCACCAGCAGAGATCGCCCCAACACAGATACGCAGTATTTT. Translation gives CATSRDRPNTDTQYF.

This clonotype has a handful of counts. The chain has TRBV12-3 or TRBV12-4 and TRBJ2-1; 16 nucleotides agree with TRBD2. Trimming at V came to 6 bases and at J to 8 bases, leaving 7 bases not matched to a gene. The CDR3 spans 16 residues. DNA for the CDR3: TGTGCCAGCAGCCTGGGACTAGCGGGAGGGCCATATGAGCAGTTCTTC. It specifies CASSLGLAGGPYEQFF.

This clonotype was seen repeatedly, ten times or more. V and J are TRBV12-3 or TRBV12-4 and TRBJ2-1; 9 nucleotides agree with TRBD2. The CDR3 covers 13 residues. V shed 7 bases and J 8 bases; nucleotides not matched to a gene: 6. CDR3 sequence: CASNPGTSHEQFF. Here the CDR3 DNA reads TGTGCCAGCAATCCCGGGACTAGCCATGAGCAGTTCTTC.

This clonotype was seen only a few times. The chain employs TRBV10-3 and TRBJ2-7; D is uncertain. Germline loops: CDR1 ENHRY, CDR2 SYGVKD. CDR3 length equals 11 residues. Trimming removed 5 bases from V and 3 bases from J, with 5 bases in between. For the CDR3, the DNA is TGTGCCATCAGTAACGTCTACGAGCAGTACTTC. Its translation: CAISNVYEQYF.

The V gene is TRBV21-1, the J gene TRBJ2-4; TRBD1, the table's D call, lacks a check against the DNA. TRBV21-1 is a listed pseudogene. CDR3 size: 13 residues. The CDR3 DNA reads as TGTGCCAGCACCGGGACAGTGATAAACATTCAGTACTTC. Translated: CASTGTVINIQYF.